This T cell receptor beta chain appears in the sequencing data of a study of siplizumab effects on memory and regulatory T cells. The CDR3 has 13 residues. V dropped 11 bases and J dropped 0 bases, with 13 bases sitting between them. Germline lookup yields CDR1 WNHNN and CDR2 SYGVQD (reference sequence). The sample holds one count of this clone. Its specificity is unknown. The study, taken as a whole, reports: An assignable phenotype, naive or memory, was missing from roughly 78-96% of proliferating CD4+ or CD8+ clones.

The method was immunoSEQ multiplex PCR; TCRdb's version includes in-frame clones alone and lacks a portion of them. The sample includes about 82,000 clones, approximately 88% of them seen just once. The chain uses TRBV10-1 and TRBJ1-1, with D possibly TRBD1 on 5 matching bases. The source is a human donor in good health. Sequenced material: Tregs sorted from blood. The CDR3 DNA is TGCGCCTCCAGGACATCCATGAACACTGAAGCTTTCTTT. Residues: CASRTSMNTEAFF.